A selection of T cell receptor beta chains follows, all from one sample in a study of molecular identifiers for immune sequencing clone quantification. TCRdb processed the PCR reads anew with MiXCR; each CDR3 protein has one entry. The sample comprises approximately 550,000 distinct CDR3 sequences, roughly a fifth of which are singletons, and about 0.78% rests with the top ten. Sequenced input: naive CD8+ T cells from blood, with Jurkat cell RNA spiked in. The receptors originated from a human donor in good health. Some libraries in this study had Jurkat cell RNA spiked in. Both conserved end residues are part of each CDR3. The D gene is left open where the match is weak. Clone size is shown for a subset of rows, as once, few, many or a class of expanded clone.

J | V | size | D | DNA | CDR3
TRBJ2-1 | TRBV27 | - | - | TGTGCCAGCAGCCAGGGGCTTGAGCAGTTCTTC | CASSQGLEQFF
TRBJ2-1 | TRBV27 | - | - | TGTGCCAGCAGTTTAATGGGTACGGTCTCCTACAATGAGCAGTTCTTC | CASSLMGTVSYNEQFF
TRBJ2-3 | TRBV6-1 | many | - | TGTGCCAGCAGTGAAGTTGAGGGAACACTCCCAGATACGCAGTATTTT | CASSEVEGTLPDTQYF
TRBJ2-7 | TRBV4-3 | - | - | TGCGCCAGCAGCCTAGGGACACAGAGCACCTACGAGCAGTACTTC | CASSLGTQSTYEQYF
TRBJ2-6 | TRBV9 | - | - | TGTGCCAGCAGCAGGCGAACGGGAGTGTACCCTGGGGCCAACGTCCTGACTTTC | CASSRRTGVYPGANVLTF
TRBJ1-1 | TRBV7-9 | - | TRBD1 | TGTGCCAGCAGCCCCGTACAGGGGTGGGCTTTCTTT | CASSPVQGWAFF
TRBJ2-1 | TRBV7-6 | - | TRBD2 | TGTGCCAGCAGCCCAACTCTAGCGGGGGGCCGTGAGCAGTTCTTC | CASSPTLAGGREQFF
TRBJ1-2 | TRBV28 | many | - | TGTGCCAGCAGTTTTCCCGCGACAGAAAACTATGGCTACACCTTC | CASSFPATENYGYTF
TRBJ2-7 | TRBV7-2 | - | TRBD2 | TGTGCCAGCAGCATTAGCGGGAGGGGCTCCTACGAGCAGTACTTC | CASSISGRGSYEQYF
TRBJ2-7 | TRBV6-5 | many | - | TGTGCCAGCAGTTACTCGAGGGGAGCCTACGAGCAGTACTTC | CASSYSRGAYEQYF
TRBJ2-5 | TRBV12-3/TRBV12-4 | - | TRBD1 | TGTGCCAGCACCGCACGGACAGGGGGAGAGACCCAGTACTTC | CASTARTGGETQYF
TRBJ1-1 | TRBV5-6 | many | - | TGTGCCAGCAGCGACGTCATGAACACTGAAGCTTTCTTT | CASSDVMNTEAFF
TRBJ2-1 | TRBV7-9 | many | TRBD2 | TGTGCCAGCAGTTCGGATACTAGCGGGGGCCCCAAGAACAATGAGCAGTTCTTC | CASSSDTSGGPKNNEQFF
TRBJ2-3 | TRBV9 | few | - | TGTGCCAGCAGCGCAGCGGCCTGGCACACAGATACGCAGTATTTT | CASSAAAWHTDTQYF
TRBJ2-5 | TRBV4-2 | - | TRBD2 | TGTGCCAGCAGCCAAGATCTACTAGCGGGAGAGAGGGGAAAAGAGACCCAGTACTTC | CASSQDLLAGERGKETQYF
TRBJ2-7 | TRBV14 | few | TRBD2 | TGTGCCAGCAGCCTACTAGCGGGGGATATCTACGAGCAGTACTTC | CASSLLAGDIYEQYF
TRBJ2-5 | TRBV6-2/TRBV6-3 | many | - | TGTGCCACCGAGTCGAGCGGGTCTGAGACCCAGTACTTC | CATESSGSETQYF
TRBJ2-3 | TRBV4-1 | few | TRBD2 | TGCGCCAGCAGCCAATTTAGCGGGAGGGCAGGAGATACGCAGTATTTT | CASSQFSGRAGDTQYF
TRBJ1-1 | TRBV9 | few | - | TGTGCCAGCAGCGTAGAGGGCAGGCAGGACACTGAAGCTTTCTTT | CASSVEGRQDTEAFF
TRBJ2-7 | TRBV5-4 | - | - | TGTGCCAGCAGCGCTCTGGGACCAACCTACGAGCAGTACTTC | CASSALGPTYEQYF
TRBJ1-1 | TRBV4-2 | - | - | TGTGCCAGCAGCCAAAGTGCAGGGGAGAACACTGAAGCTTTCTTT | CASSQSAGENTEAFF
TRBJ2-3 | TRBV11-3 | - | - | TGTGCCAGCAGCTTAGGCGAATCGGGTTCCGCAGGCACAGATACGCAGTATTTT | CASSLGESGSAGTDTQYF
TRBJ2-7 | TRBV7-9 | many | TRBD1 | TGTGCCAGCAGCTTAAAGGGGGCGAGAGAGCAGTACTTC | CASSLKGAREQYF
TRBJ2-5 | TRBV5-1 | - | TRBD1 | TGCGCCAGCAGCCCTATAGGGACAGGGGACCCATTGGCCGATCGAGAGACCCAGTACTTC | CASSPIGTGDPLADRETQYF
TRBJ2-3 | TRBV5-1 | many | TRBD1 | TGCGCCAGCAGCCCGACGGACAGGGGTCCAGATACGCAGTATTTT | CASSPTDRGPDTQYF
TRBJ1-4 | TRBV7-9 | many | TRBD1 | TGTGCCAGCAGACGGACAGGGGATAATGAAAAACTGTTTTTT | CASRRTGDNEKLFF
TRBJ2-7 | TRBV13 | many | - | TGTGCCAGCAGCTCCCCCGGGTCAGGGTCGCCCGAGCAGTACTTC | CASSSPGSGSPEQYF